This record covers a single TCR beta chain. Its antigen remains unknown. UMI-labeled 5' RACE TRB cDNA libraries were prepared from the cells. One entry per CDR3 protein, without DNA, is what TCRdb gives after re-calling the 5' RACE reads. This table lists 95,000 to 100,000 distinct CDR3 sequences. These data originate in a study of CXCR3-negative and CXCR3-positive naive CD8 T cells. The study's findings and limits: Hydrophobicity was higher for TRB CDR3s found in CXCR3-positive naive cells than in CXCR3-negative naive cells. Memory CD8+ T cell repertoires were far less diverse than both naive subsets.

The CDR3 is 13 amino acids. Germline assignment: CDR1 SGHKS and CDR2 YYEKEE (reference sequence). The rearrangement uses TRBV5-5 and TRBJ2-1; TCRdb names TRBD2, which stays unverified in the absence of DNA. This TCR derives from a human donor in good health. Some clones in this sample may be carry-over from other donors' samples. The sequencing sample was made of naive CXCR3+ CD8+ T cells from blood. Subset indicated: CD45RO-CCR7+CD27+CD95- naive CD8+ T cells expressing CXCR3 (TNR3+). The CDR3 spells CASSPSSGNEKFF. Based on the CDR3 plus reference TRBV5-5 and TRBJ2-1, the full variable domain is DAGVTQSPTHLIKTRGQQVTLRCSPISGHKSVSWYQQVLGQGPQFIFQYYEKEERGRGNFPDRFSARQFPNYSSELNVNALLLGDSALYLCASSPSSGNEKFFGPGTRLTVL.